This T cell receptor (beta chain) was captured by sequencing in a study of Ad26.COV2.S vaccination and SARS-CoV-2 variants. Libraries were prepared by immunoSEQ multiplex PCR; TCRdb keeps only in-frame clonotypes and omits some of them. The sample carries a few hundred thousand clones, about 90% recorded once. Points on this clone: Antigen specificity is unknown. At one of its ends the junction is not consistent with the germline gene, which may arise from a read error.

Treatment: over 15 received Ad26.COV2.S at low or high dose, single or two shots; roughly five received placebo; per-sample allocation not given. The study sampled participants on day 63 after the first vaccine or placebo injection. Based in Boston, the donor was an adult of 18-55 years. The length of the CDR3 is 14 residues. CDR1 and CDR2 from the germline V gene are SGHAT and FQNNGV. Points from the study as a whole: Substantial post-vaccination breadth of spike-specific CD8+ and CD4+ T cell responses was reported. Vaccine and placebo recipients had comparable breadth of non-spike TCRs.

The sample here was peripheral blood, taken in a trial of Ad26.COV2.S vaccine versus placebo. The TCR was taken from a person between 18 and 65 years old who received the Ad26.COV2.S COVID-19 vaccine or a placebo. J is TRBJ2-3 and V is TRBV11-2, with D possibly TRBD1 on 6 matching bases. The CDR3: CASTGPGSTDTQYF. CDR3 nucleotide sequence: TGTGCGAGCACAGGGCCAGGGAGCACAGATACGCAGTATTTT.